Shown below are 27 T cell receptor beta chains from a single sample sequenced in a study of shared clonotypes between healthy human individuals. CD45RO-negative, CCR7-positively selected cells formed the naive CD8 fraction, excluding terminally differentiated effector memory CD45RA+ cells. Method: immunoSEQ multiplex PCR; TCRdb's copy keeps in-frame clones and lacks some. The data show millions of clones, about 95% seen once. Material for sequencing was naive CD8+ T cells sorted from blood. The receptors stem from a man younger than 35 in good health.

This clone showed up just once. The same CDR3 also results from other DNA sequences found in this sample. The CDR3 is CASSLGGDYEQYF. CDR3 bases: TGTGCCAGCAGCTTAGGAGGGGACTACGAGCAGTACTTC. V usage is TRBV7-2 and J usage is TRBJ2-7; D tentatively fits TRBD1 or TRBD2 (5 bases each). Trimming took 1 base from V and 3 from J, leaving 7 bases between them. This CDR3 is 13 amino acids long. The germline gives CDR1 SGHTA, CDR2 FQGNSA.

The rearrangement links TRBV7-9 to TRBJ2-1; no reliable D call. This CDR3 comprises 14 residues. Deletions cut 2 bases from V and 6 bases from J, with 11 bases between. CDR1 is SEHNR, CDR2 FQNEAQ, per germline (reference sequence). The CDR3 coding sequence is TGTGCCAGCAGCTTAATTGGCCCCCCCAATGAGCAGTTCTTC. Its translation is CASSLIGPPNEQFF.

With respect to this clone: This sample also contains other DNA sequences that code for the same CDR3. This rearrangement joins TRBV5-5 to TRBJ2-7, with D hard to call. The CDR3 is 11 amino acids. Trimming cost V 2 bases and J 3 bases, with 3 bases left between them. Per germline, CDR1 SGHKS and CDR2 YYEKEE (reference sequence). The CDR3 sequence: CASSFSYEQYF. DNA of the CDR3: TGTGCCAGCAGCTTTAGCTACGAGCAGTACTTC.

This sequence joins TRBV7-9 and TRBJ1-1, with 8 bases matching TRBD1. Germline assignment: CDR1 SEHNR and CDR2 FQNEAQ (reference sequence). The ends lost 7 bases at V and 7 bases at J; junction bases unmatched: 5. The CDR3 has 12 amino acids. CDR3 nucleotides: TGTGCCAGCACGGACAGGGAGGTTGAAGCTTTCTTT. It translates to CASTDREVEAFF.

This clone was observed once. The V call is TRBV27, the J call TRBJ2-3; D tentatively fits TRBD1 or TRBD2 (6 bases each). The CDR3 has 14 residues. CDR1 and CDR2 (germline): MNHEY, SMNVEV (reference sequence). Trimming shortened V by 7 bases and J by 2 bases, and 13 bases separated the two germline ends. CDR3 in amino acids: CASKRGTTTDTQYF. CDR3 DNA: TGTGCCAGCAAACGCGGGACAACCACAGATACGCAGTATTTT.

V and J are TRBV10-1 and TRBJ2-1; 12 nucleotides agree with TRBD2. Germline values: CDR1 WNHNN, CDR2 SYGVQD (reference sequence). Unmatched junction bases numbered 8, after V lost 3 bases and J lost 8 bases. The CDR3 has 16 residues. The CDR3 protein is CASSDASGGASDEQFF. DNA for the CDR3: TGCGCCAGCAGTGATGCTAGCGGGGGGGCTTCGGATGAGCAGTTCTTC.

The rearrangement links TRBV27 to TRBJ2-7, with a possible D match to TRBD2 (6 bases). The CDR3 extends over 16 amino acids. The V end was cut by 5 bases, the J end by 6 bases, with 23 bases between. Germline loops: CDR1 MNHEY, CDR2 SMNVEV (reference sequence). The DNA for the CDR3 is TGTGCCAGCAGTAGCTCCTTCGGTCCTAGCGTCTTCGAGCAGTACTTC. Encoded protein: CASSSSFGPSVFEQYF.

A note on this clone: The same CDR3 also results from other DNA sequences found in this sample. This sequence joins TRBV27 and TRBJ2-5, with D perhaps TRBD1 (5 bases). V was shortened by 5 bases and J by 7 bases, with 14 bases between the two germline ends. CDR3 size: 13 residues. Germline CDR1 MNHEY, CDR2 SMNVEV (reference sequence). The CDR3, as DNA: TGTGCCAGCAGTCCACTCCCTAGGGGGACCCAGTACTTC. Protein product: CASSPLPRGTQYF.

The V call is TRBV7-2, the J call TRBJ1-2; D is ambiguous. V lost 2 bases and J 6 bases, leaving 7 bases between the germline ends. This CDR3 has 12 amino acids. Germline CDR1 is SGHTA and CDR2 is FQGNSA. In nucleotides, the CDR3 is TGTGCCAGCAGCTTACATGGTAATGGCTACACCTTC. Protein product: CASSLHGNGYTF. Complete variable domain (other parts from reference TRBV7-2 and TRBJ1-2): GAGVSQSPSNKVTEKGKDVELRCDPISGHTALYWYRQSLGQGLEFLIYFQGNSAPDKSGLPSDRFSAERTGGSVSTLTIQRTQQEDSAVYLCASSLHGNGYTFGSGTRLTVV.

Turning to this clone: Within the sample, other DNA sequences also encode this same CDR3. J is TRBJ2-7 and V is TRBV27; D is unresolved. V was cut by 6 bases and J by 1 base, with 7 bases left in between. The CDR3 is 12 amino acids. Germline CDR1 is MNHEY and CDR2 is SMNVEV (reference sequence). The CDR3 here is CASRDISYEQYF. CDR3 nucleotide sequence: TGTGCCAGCAGAGACATTTCCTACGAGCAGTACTTC.

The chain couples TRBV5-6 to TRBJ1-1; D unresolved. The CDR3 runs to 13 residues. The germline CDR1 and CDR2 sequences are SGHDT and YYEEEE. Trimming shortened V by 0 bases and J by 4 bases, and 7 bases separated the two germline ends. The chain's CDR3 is CASSLDGVTEAFF. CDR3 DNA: TGTGCCAGCAGCTTGGATGGGGTCACTGAAGCTTTCTTT.

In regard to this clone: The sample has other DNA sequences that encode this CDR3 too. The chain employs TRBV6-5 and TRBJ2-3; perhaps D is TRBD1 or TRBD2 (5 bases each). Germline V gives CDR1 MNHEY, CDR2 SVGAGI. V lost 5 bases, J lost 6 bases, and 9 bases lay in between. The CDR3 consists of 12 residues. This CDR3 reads CASSPEGDTQYF. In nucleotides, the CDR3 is TGTGCCAGCAGTCCCGAGGGGGATACGCAGTATTTT.

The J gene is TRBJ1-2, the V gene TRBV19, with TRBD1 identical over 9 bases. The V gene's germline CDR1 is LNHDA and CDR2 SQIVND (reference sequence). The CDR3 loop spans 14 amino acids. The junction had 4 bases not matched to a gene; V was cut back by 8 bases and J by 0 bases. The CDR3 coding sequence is TGTGCCAGTCTACGACAGGGGGCTAACTATGGCTACACCTTC. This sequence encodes CASLRQGANYGYTF.

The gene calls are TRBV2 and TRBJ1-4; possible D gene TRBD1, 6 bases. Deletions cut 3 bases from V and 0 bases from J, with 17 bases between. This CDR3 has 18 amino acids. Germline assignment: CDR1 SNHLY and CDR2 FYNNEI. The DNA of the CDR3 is TGTGCCAGCAGTGAGACGGGGGCCGCCCCTGCAACTAATGAAAAACTGTTTTTT. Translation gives CASSETGAAPATNEKLFF. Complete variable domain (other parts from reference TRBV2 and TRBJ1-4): EPEVTQTPSHQVTQMGQEVILRCVPISNHLYFYWYRQILGQKVEFLVSFYNNEISEKSEIFDDQFSVERPDGSNFTLKIRSTKLEDSAMYFCASSETGAAPATNEKLFFGSGTQLSVL.

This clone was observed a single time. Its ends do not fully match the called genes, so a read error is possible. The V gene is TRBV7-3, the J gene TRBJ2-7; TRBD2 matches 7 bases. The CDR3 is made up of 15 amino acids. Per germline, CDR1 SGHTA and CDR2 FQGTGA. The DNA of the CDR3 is TGTGCCGGCAGCCCGGGACTATGCTTCTCCTACGAGCAGTACTTC. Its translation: CAGSPGLCFSYEQYF.

The DNA for the CDR3 is TGTGCCAGCAGCGCCAACCGGAGAGACAGGGCCAACACCGGGGAGCTGTTTTTT. It yields the protein CASSANRRDRANTGELFF. The chain uses TRBV9 and TRBJ2-2; 7 bases are shared with TRBD1. This CDR3 is 18 amino acids long. V was pared by 3 bases and J by 2 bases, with 13 bases of the junction left unmatched. CDR1 and CDR2 (germline): SGDLS, YYNGEE.

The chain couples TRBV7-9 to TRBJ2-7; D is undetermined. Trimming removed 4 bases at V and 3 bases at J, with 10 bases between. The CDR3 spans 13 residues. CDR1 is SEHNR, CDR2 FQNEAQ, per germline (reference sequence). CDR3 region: CASSSSGYYEQYF. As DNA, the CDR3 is TGTGCCAGCAGCTCCTCCGGGTACTACGAGCAGTACTTC.

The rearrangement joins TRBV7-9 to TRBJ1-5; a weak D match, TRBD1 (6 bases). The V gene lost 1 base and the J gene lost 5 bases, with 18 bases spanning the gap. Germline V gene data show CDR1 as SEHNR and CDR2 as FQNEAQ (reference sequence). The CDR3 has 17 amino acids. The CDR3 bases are TGTGCCAGCAGCTTAGGGGGTTACAGGGAAGTGGATCAGCCCCAGCATTTT. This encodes CASSLGGYREVDQPQHF. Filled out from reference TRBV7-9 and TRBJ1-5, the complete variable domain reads DTGVSQNPRHKITKRGQNVTFRCDPISEHNRLYWYRQTLGQGPEFLTYFQNEAQLEKSRLLSDRFSAERPKGSFSTLEIQRTEQGDSAMYLCASSLGGYREVDQPQHFGDGTRLSIL.

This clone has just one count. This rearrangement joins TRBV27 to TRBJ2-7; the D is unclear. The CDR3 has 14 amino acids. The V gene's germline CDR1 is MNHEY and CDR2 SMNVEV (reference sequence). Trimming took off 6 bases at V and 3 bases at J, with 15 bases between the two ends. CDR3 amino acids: CASSPENLFYEQYF. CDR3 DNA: TGTGCCAGCAGCCCTGAGAACCTTTTCTACGAGCAGTACTTC.

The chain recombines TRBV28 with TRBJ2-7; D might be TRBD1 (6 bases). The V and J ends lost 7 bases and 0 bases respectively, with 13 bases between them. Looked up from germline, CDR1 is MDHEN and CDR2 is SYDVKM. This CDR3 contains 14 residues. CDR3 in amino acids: CASKFQGSSYEQYF. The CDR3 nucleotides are TGTGCCAGCAAATTCCAGGGGAGCTCCTACGAGCAGTACTTC.

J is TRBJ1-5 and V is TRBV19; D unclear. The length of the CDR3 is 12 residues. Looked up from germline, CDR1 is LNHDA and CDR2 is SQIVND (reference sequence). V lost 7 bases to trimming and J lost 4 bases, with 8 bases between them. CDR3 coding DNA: TGTGCCAGTATCGGCGTTAATCAGCCCCAGCATTTT. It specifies CASIGVNQPQHF.

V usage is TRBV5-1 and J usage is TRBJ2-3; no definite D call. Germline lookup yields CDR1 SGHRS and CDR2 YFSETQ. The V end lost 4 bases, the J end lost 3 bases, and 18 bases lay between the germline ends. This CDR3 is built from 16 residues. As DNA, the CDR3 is TGCGCCAGCAGCCCCCTTGGTGGTGCGGCTACAGATACGCAGTATTTT. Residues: CASSPLGGAATDTQYF.

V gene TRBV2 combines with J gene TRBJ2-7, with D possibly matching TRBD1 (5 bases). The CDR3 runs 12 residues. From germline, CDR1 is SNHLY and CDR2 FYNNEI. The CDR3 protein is CLRQPYSYEQYF. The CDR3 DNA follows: TGTCTCCGACAGCCTTACTCCTACGAGCAGTACTTC.

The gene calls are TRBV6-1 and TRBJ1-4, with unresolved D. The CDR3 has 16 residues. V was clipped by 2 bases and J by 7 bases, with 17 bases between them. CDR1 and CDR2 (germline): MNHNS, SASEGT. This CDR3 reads CASSELALGLAEKLFF. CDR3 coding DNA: TGTGCCAGCAGTGAATTGGCATTAGGCTTGGCTGAAAAACTGTTTTTT.

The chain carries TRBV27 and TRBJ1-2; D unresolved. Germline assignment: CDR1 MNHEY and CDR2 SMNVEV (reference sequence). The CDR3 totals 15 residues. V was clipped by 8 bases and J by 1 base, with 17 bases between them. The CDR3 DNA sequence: TGTGCCAGCCGGGCTGAAGCTTTGGTTAACTATGGCTACACCTTC. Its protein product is CASRAEALVNYGYTF.

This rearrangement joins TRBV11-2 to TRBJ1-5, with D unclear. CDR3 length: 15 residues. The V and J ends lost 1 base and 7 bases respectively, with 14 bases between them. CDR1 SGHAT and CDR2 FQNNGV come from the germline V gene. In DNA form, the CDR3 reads TGTGCCAGCAGCTTAGTTTCCGGGGTAAGGCAGCCCCAGCATTTT. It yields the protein CASSLVSGVRQPQHF.

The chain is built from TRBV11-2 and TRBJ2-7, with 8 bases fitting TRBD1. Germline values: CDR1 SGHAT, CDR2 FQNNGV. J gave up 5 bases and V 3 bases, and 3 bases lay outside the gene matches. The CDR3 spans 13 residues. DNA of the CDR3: TGTGCCAGCAGCTTCCGGGACAGGAACGAGCAGTACTTC. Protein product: CASSFRDRNEQYF.